This is a list of T cell receptor beta chains from one sample in a study of somatic mutations in cytotoxic T cells in rheumatoid arthritis. Clones were read by immunoSEQ multiplex PCR, and TCRdb kept only the in-frame ones, dropping some. The sample consists of approximately 20,000 clones, roughly 90% of them appearing once. Material for sequencing was CD8+ T cells sorted from blood. The receptors shown here come from a man aged 40-49 years in good health. CDR3s leave out the opening cysteine and the closing phenylalanine or tryptophan. The size field is filled for only some rows; it gives once, few, many or a size class.

TRBV27	11	-	TRBJ2-6	ASSNSGANVLT
TRBV6-5	13	once	TRBJ2-2	ASSPSRLLTGELF
TRBV13	13	once	TRBJ1-1	ASSLNLDYVTEAF
TRBV4-2	18	-	TRBJ2-5	ASSQDLMTSGREDRETQY
TRBV29-1	10	-	TRBJ1-2	SVAAQGRSYT
TRBV4-1	16	-	TRBJ2-1	ASSQGPTSSGRRSEQF
TRBV25-1	9	-	TRBJ1-2	AIFAGYGYT
TRBV7-8	12	few	TRBJ2-2	ASSLGGLTGELF
TRBV4-1	15	-	TRBJ1-3	ASSQGGGPFSGNTIY
TRBV5-4	13	-	TRBJ2-1	ASSPGETYYNEQF
TRBV11-2	14	-	TRBJ1-5	ASSLVVGNSNQPQH
TRBV14	13	-	TRBJ2-1	ASSHLAGGPNEQF
TRBV28	13	-	TRBJ2-5	ASSSGTGYQETQY
TRBV4-1	15	-	TRBJ2-1	ASSSHSGTRDYNEQF
TRBV15	12	-	TRBJ2-7	ATSSERTGEEQY
TRBV7-9	11	-	TRBJ2-5	ASSLQPRETQY
TRBV11-2	12	-	TRBJ2-3	ASSFPDLTDTQY
TRBV4-3	17	-	TRBJ2-2	ASKESRGLRDLSTGELF
TRBV6-5	13	-	TRBJ1-2	ASSYLPGHSEGYT